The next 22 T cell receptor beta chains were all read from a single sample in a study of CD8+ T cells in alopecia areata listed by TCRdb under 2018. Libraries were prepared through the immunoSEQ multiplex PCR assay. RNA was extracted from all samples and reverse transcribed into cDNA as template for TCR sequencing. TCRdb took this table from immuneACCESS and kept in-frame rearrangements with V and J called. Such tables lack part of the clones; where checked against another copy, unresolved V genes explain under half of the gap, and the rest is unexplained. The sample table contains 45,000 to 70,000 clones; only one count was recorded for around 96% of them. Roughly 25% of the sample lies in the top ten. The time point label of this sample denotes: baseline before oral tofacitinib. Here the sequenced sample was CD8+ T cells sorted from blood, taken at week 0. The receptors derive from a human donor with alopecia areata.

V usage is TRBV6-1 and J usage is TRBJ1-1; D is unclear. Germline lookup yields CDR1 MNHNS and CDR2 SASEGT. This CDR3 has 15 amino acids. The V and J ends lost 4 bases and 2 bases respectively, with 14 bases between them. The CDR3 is CASSVYSEGNTEAFF. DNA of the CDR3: TGTGCCAGCAGTGTTTATTCGGAGGGAAACACTGAAGCTTTCTTT.

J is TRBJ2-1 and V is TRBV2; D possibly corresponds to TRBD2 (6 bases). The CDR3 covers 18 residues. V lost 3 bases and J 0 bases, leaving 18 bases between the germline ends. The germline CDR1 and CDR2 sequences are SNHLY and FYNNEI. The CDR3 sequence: CASSDMWDSPSSYNEQFF. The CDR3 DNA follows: TGTGCCAGCAGTGATATGTGGGACTCCCCGAGCTCCTACAATGAGCAGTTCTTC. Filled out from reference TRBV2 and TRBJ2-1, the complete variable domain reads EPEVTQTPSHQVTQMGQEVILRCVPISNHLYFYWYRQILGQKVEFLVSFYNNEISEKSEIFDDQFSVERPDGSNFTLKIRSTKLEDSAMYFCASSDMWDSPSSYNEQFFGPGTRLTVL.

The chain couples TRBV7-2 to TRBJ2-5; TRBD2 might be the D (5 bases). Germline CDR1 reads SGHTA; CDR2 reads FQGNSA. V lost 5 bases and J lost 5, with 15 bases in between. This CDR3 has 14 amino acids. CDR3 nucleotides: TGTGCCAGCAGCCCCCGCCGGACTCGGGAGACCCAGTACTTC. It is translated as CASSPRRTRETQYF. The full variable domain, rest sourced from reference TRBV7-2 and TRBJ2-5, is GAGVSQSPSNKVTEKGKDVELRCDPISGHTALYWYRQSLGQGLEFLIYFQGNSAPDKSGLPSDRFSAERTGGSVSTLTIQRTQQEDSAVYLCASSPRRTRETQYFGPGTRLLVL.

The CDR3 is CASSPRDGINQPQHF. The CDR3 nucleotides read TGCGCCAGCAGCCCCCGGGACGGAATCAATCAGCCCCAGCATTTT. This rearrangement joins TRBV4-1 to TRBJ1-5; D is perhaps TRBD1 (5 bases). Germline V lookup: CDR1 MGHRA, CDR2 YSYEKL. The CDR3 totals 15 residues. V lost 4 bases and J 3 bases, leaving 13 bases between the germline ends.

The CDR3 loop reads CATSRASEETQYF. CDR3 coding DNA: TGTGCCACCAGCAGAGCCTCGGAAGAGACCCAGTACTTC. This rearrangement joins TRBV15 to TRBJ2-5; D is undetermined. The CDR3 is made up of 13 amino acids. The V gene lost 1 base and the J gene lost 3 bases, with 6 bases spanning the gap. From germline, CDR1 is LNHNV and CDR2 YYDKDF (reference sequence).

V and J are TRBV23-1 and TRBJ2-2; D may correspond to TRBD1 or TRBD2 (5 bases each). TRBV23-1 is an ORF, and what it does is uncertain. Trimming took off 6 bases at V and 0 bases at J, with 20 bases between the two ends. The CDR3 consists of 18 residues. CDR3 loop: CASSGRIPGPTNTGELFF. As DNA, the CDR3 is TGCGCCAGCAGCGGACGAATCCCGGGACCGACGAACACCGGGGAGCTGTTTTTT.

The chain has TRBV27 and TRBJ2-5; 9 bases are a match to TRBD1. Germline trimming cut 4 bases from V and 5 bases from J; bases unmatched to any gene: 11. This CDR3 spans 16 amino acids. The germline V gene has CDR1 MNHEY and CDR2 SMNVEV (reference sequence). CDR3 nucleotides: TGTGCCAGCAGTTCCACCCGGGACAGGGAATGGGAGACCCAGTACTTC. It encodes CASSSTRDREWETQYF.

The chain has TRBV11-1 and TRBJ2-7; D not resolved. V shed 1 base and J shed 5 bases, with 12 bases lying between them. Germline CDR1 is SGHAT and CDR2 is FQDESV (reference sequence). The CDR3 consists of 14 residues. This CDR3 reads CASSLEGYSDEQYF. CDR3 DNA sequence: TGTGCCAGCAGCTTAGAGGGTTACTCGGACGAGCAGTACTTC.

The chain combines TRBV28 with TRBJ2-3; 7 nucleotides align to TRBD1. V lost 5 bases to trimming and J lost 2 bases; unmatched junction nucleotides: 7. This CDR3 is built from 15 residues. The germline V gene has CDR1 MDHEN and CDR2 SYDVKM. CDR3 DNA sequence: TGTGCCAGCAGTCCGACGGGACAGATCACAGATACGCAGTATTTT. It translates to CASSPTGQITDTQYF.

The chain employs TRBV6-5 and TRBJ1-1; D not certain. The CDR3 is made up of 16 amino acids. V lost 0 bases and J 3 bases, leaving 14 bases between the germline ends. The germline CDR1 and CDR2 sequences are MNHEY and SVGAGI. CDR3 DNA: TGTGCCAGCAGTTACTCGTATGTAACATCCTACACTGAAGCTTTCTTT. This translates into CASSYSYVTSYTEAFF.

CDR3 coding DNA: TGCAGCGTTGAAGACCGGTCCTACGAGCAGTACTTC. Residues: CSVEDRSYEQYF. The chain links TRBV29-1 to TRBJ2-7; no clear D gene. The CDR3 is 12 residues long. V was clipped by 0 bases and J by 1 base, with 4 bases between them. In germline, CDR1 is SQVTM, CDR2 ANQGSEA.

CDR3 residues: CASSRTQHRELFF. As DNA, the CDR3 is TGTGCCAGCAGCCGGACACAACACCGGGAGCTGTTTTTT. The chain links TRBV7-8 to TRBJ2-2; D perhaps matches TRBD1 (5 bases). The length of the CDR3 is 13 residues. Trimming cost V 5 bases and J 9 bases, with 13 bases left between them. Germline-derived CDR1 and CDR2 are SGHVS and FQNEAQ.

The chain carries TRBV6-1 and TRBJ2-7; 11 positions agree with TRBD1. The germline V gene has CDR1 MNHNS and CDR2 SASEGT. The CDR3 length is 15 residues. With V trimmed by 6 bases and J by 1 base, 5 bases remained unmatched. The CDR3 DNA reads TGTGCCAGCAGCGTAGGGACAGGGGGGTCCTACGAGCAGTACTTC. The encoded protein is CASSVGTGGSYEQYF.

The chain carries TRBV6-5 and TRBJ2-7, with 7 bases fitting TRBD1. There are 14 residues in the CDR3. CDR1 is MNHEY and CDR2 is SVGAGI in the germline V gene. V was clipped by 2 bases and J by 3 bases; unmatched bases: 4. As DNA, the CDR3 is TGTGCCAGCAGTTACGGGGACAGCTACTACGAGCAGTACTTC. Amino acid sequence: CASSYGDSYYEQYF.

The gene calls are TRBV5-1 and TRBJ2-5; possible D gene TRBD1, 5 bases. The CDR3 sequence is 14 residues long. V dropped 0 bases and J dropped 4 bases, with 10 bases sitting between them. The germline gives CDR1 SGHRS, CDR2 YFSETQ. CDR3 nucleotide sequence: TGCGCCAGCAGCTTGGCTCAGGGTTCAGAGACCCAGTACTTC. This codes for CASSLAQGSETQYF. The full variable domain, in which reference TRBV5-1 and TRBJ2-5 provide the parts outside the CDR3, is KAGVTQTPRYLIKTRGQQVTLSCSPISGHRSVSWYQQTPGQGLQFLFEYFSETQRNKGNFPGRFSGRQFSNSRSEMNVSTLELGDSALYLCASSLAQGSETQYFGPGTRLLVL.

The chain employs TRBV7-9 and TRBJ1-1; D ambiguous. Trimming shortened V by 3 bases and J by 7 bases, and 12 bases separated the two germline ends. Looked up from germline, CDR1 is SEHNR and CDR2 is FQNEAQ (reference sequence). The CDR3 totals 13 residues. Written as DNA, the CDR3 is TGTGCCAGCAGCTTCGGAGGGCTTTTTGAAGCTTTCTTT. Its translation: CASSFGGLFEAFF.

The CDR3 DNA reads as TGCGCCAGCAGTGAGTATCGGGGCCGGGGAGATACGCAGTATTTT. This sequence encodes CASSEYRGRGDTQYF. The V gene is TRBV10-2, the J gene TRBJ2-3; D may be TRBD1 or TRBD2 (5 bases each). The CDR3 is made up of 15 amino acids. Germline loops: CDR1 WSHSY, CDR2 SAAADI. Trimming took 1 base from V and 5 from J, leaving 13 bases between them.

In DNA, the CDR3 is TGCGCCAGCAGCTTCGTCGGGGGTACTGAAGCTTTCTTT. Its translation is CASSFVGGTEAFF. The chain joins TRBV5-1 to TRBJ1-1; D possibly corresponds to TRBD1 (5 bases). Per the germline V gene, CDR1 is SGHRS and CDR2 is YFSETQ. The CDR3 extends over 13 amino acids. V lost 2 bases and J lost 5, with 10 bases in between.

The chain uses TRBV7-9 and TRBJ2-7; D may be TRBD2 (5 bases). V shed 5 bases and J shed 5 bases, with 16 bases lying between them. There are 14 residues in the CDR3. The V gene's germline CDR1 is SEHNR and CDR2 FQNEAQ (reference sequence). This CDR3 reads CASSPTGWGDEQYF. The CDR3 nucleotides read TGTGCCAGCAGCCCCACGGGATGGGGAGACGAGCAGTACTTC.

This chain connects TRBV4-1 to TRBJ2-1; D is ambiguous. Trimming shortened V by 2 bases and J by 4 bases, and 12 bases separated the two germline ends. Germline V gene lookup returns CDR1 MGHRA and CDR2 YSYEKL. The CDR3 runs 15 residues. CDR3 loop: CASSQWLGEYNEQFF. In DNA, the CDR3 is TGCGCCAGCAGCCAATGGCTCGGAGAGTACAATGAGCAGTTCTTC.

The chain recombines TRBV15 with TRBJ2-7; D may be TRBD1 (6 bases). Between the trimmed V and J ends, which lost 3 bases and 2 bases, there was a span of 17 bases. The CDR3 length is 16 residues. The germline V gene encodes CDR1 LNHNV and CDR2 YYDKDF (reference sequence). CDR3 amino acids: CATSSPQGTYTYEQYF. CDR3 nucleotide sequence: TGTGCCACCAGCAGTCCCCAGGGGACATATACCTACGAGCAGTACTTC.

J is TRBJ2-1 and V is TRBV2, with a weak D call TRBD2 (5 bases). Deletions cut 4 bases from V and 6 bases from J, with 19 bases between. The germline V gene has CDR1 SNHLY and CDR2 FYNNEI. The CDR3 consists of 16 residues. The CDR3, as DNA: TGTGCCAGCAGTGCCCCACCCAGGACTCCCCTCAATGAGCAGTTCTTC. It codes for CASSAPPRTPLNEQFF.